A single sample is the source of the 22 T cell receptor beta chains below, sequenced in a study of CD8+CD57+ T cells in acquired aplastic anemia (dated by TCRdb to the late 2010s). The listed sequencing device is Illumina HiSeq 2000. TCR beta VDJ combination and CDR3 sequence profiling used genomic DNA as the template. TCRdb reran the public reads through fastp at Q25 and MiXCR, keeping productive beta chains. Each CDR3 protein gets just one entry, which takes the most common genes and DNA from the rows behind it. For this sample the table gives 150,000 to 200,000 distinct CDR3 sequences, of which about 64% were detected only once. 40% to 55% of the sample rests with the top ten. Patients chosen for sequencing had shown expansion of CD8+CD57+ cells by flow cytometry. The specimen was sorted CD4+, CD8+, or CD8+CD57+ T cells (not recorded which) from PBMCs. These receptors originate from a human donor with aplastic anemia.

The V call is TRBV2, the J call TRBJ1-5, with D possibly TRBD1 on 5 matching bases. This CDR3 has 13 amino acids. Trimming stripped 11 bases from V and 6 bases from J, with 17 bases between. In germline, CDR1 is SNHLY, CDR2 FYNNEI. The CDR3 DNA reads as TGTGCCGGCCGAGGCCTGGGGGGTCAGCCCCAGCATTTT. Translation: CAGRGLGGQPQHF.

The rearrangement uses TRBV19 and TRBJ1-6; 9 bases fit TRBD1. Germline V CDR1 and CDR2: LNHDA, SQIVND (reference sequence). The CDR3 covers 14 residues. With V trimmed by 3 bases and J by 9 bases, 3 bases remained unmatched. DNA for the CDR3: TGTGCCAGTAGTATTACAGGGGGCGGTTCACCCCTCCACTTT. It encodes CASSITGGGSPLHF.

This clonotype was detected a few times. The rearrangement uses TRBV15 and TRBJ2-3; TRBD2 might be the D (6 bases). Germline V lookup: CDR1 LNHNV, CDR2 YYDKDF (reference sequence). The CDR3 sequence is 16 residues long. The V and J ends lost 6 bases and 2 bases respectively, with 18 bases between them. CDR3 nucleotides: TGTGCCACCAGAGCGGGCCTCCGGGATTACACAGATACGCAGTATTTT. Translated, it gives CATRAGLRDYTDTQYF.

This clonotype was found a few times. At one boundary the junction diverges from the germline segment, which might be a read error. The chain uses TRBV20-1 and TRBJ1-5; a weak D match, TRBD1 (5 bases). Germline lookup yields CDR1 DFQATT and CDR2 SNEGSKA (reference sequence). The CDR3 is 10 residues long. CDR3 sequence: CSARGHRLRF. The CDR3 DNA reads TGCAGTGCTAGAGGGCACAGGTTACGTTTT.

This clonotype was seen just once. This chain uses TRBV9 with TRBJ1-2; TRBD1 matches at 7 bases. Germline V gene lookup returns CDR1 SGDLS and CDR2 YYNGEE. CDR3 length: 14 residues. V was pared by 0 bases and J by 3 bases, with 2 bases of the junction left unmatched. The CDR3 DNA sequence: TGTGCCAGCAGCGTAGCCGACAGGGACTATGGCTACACCTTC. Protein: CASSVADRDYGYTF.

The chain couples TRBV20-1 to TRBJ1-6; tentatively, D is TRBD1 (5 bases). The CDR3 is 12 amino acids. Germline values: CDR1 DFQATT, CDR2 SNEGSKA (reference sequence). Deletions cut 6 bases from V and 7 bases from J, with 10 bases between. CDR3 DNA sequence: TGCAGTGCCCAGGGAGGAAATTCACCCCTCCACTTT. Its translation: CSAQGGNSPLHF.

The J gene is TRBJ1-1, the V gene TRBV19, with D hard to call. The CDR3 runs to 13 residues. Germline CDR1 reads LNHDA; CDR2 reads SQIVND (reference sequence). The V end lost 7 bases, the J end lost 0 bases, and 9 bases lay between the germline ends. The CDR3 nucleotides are TGTGCCAGTATAGGCGGGTTGAACACTGAAGCTTTCTTT. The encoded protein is CASIGGLNTEAFF.

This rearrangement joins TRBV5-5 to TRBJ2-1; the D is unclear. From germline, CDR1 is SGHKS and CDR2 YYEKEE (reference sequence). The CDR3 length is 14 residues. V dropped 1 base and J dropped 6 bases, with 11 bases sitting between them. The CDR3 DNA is TGTGCCAGCAGCTTGCGACAAGATTTCAATGAGCAGTTCTTC. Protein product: CASSLRQDFNEQFF. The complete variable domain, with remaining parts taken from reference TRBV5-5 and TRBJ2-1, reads DAGVTQSPTHLIKTRGQQVTLRCSPISGHKSVSWYQQVLGQGPQFIFQYYEKEERGRGNFPDRFSARQFPNYSSELNVNALLLGDSALYLCASSLRQDFNEQFFGPGTRLTVL.

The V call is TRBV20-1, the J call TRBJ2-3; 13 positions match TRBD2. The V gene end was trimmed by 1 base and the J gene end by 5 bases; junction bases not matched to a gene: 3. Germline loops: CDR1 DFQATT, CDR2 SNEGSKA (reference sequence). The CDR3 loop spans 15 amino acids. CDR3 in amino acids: CSARGGLAGVDTQYF. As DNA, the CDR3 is TGCAGTGCTAGAGGAGGACTAGCGGGGGTAGATACGCAGTATTTT.

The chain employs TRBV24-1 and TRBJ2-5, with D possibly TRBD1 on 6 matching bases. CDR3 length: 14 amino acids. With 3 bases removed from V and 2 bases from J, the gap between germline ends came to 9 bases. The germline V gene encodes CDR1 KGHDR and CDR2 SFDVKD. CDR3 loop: CATSDEGQQETQYF. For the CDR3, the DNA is TGTGCCACCAGTGATGAAGGACAGCAAGAGACCCAGTACTTC.

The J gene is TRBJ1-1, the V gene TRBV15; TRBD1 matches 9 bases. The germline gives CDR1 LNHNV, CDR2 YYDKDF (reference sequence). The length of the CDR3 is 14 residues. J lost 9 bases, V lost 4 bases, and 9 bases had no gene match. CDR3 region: CATSTRGTGRQAFF. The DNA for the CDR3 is TGTGCCACCAGCACCAGAGGGACAGGGCGGCAAGCTTTCTTT.

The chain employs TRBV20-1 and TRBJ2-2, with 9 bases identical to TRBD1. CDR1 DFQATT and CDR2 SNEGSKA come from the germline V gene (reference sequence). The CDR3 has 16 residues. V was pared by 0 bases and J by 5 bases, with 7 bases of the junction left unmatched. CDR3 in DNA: TGCAGTGCTAGAGATAGAGGGACAGGGACGACCGGGGAGCTGTTTTTT. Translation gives CSARDRGTGTTGELFF.

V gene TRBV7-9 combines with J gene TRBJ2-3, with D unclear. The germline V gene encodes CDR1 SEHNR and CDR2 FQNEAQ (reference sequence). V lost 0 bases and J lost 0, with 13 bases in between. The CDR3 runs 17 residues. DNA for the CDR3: TGTGCCAGCAGCTTAGCGTCAGTGGGGTCTAGCACAGATACGCAGTATTTT. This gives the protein CASSLASVGSSTDTQYF. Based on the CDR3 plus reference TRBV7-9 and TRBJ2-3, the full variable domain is DTGVSQNPRHKITKRGQNVTFRCDPISEHNRLYWYRQTLGQGPEFLTYFQNEAQLEKSRLLSDRFSAERPKGSFSTLEIQRTEQGDSAMYLCASSLASVGSSTDTQYFGPGTRLTVL.

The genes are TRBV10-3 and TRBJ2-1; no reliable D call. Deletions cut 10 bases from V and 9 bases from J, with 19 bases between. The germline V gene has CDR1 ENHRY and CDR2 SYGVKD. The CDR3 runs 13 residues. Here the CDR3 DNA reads TGTGCCAGCACCCCGGTTTTGTCGGGTGAGCAGTTCTTC. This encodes CASTPVLSGEQFF.

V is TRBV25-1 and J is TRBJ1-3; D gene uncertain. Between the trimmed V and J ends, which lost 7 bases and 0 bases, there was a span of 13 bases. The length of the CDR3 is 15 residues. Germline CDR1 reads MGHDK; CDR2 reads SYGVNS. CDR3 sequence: CASTHGKNSGNTIYF. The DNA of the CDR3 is TGTGCCAGCACGCATGGTAAGAACTCTGGAAACACCATATATTTT.

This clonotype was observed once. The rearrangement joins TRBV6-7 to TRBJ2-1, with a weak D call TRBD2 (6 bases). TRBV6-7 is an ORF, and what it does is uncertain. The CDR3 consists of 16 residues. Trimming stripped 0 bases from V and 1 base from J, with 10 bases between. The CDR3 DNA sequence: TGTGCCAGCAGTTACTCGGAGGGGCCGTCCTACAATGAGCAGTTCTTC. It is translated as CASSYSEGPSYNEQFF.

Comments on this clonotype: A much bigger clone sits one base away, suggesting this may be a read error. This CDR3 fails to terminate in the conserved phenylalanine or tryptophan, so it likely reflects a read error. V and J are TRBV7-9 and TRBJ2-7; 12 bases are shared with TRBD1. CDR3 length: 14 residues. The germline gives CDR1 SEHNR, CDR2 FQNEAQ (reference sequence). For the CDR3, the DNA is TGCGCCAGCAGCCCGGGACAGGGGGCACACGAGCAGTACTCC. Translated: CASSPGQGAHEQYS.

In nucleotides, the CDR3 is TGTGCCAGCAGCTTAGAACAGGGGGCGCCCCAGCATTTT. Its translation: CASSLEQGAPQHF. The chain couples TRBV7-2 to TRBJ1-5; 9 bases map to TRBD1. This CDR3 is built from 13 residues. After removal of 1 base from V and 9 bases from J, the junction contained 1 base not matched to a gene. Germline values: CDR1 SGHTA, CDR2 FQGNSA.

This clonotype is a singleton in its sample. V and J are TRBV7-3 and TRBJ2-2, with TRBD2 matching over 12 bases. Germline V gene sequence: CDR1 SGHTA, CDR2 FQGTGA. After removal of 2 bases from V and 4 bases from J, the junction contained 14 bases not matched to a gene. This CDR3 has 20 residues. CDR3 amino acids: CASSLGYGLAGRMGTGELFF. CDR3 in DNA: TGTGCCAGCAGCTTAGGATACGGACTAGCGGGGAGGATGGGCACCGGGGAGCTGTTTTTT.

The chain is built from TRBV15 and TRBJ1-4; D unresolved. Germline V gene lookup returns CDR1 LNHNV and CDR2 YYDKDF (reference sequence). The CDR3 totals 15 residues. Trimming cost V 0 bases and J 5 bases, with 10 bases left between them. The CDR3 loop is CATSRETGLNEKLFF. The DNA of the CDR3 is TGTGCCACCAGCAGAGAAACTGGGTTAAATGAAAAACTGTTTTTT.

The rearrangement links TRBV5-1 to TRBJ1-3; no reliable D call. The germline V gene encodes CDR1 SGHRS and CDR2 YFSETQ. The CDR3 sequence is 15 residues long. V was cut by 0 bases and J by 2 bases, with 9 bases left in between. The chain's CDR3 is CASSLVGLAGNTIYF. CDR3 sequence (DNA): TGCGCCAGCAGCTTGGTCGGGCTTGCTGGAAACACCATATATTTT.

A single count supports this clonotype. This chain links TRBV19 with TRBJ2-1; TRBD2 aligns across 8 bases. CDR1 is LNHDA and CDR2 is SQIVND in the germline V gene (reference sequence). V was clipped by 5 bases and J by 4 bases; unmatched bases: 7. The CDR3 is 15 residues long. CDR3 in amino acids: CASSVQAGAYNEQFF. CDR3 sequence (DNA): TGTGCCAGTAGTGTGCAAGCGGGAGCATACAATGAGCAGTTCTTC.